The 30 T cell receptor beta chains presented below share a single source sample, sequenced in a study of regulatory T cells in long-lasting Graves disease. Time point meaning: persistent/refractory GD, antithyroid drugs over 5 years with positive TRAb. The TCR library used RNA extracted from PBMCs. Researchers made TCR beta libraries by using iRepertoire HTBI primers and running Arm-PCR on CDR3 regions. Via MiXCR, TCRdb re-called the multiplex PCR reads, giving one row per CDR3 protein. Altogether about 470,000 distinct CDR3 sequences are present, roughly 21% being singletons, with the ten largest covering over 6%. The sequencing used peripheral blood mononuclear cells (PBMCs), collected when the disease was refractory, from a patient treated with antithyroid drugs. The origin of the receptors is a female donor with Graves disease.

This clonotype occurred a few times. The V and J genes are TRBV19 and TRBJ1-1; weak D call: TRBD1 (5 bases). Per germline, CDR1 LNHDA and CDR2 SQIVND (reference sequence). There are 14 residues in the CDR3. Deletions cut 3 bases from V and 3 bases from J, with 11 bases between. The CDR3 protein is CASSMFREDTEAFF. CDR3 nucleotides: TGTGCCAGTAGTATGTTCAGGGAGGACACTGAAGCTTTCTTT.

This chain links TRBV29-1 with TRBJ2-5; 7 positions match TRBD2. V shed 7 bases, J shed 3 bases, and the junction held 5 bases outside the gene matches. The CDR3 has 12 amino acids. Germline values: CDR1 SQVTM, CDR2 ANQGSEA. CDR3 DNA: TGCAGCGCCGAACGGGGGGAAGAGACCCAGTACTTC. This gives the protein CSAERGEETQYF.

This chain links TRBV11-3 with TRBJ2-3; TRBD2 agrees at 13 bases. This CDR3 is built from 18 residues. With V trimmed by 6 bases and J by 2 bases, 11 bases remained unmatched. CDR1 and CDR2 (germline): SGHNT, YENEEA. The CDR3 loop reads CASSCRLAGGQATDTQYF. The CDR3 DNA sequence: TGTGCCAGCAGTTGTAGACTAGCGGGAGGCCAAGCCACAGATACGCAGTATTTT.

As regards this clonotype: The germline gene is not matched at one end of the junction; a read error may be the cause. The chain couples TRBV6-4 to TRBJ2-7; 8 bases map to TRBD2. CDR1 MRHNA and CDR2 SNTAGT come from the germline V gene. This CDR3 has 15 residues. The CDR3 reads CASSYSAGRAYEQYF. The CDR3 region has the DNA TGTGCCAGCAGTTACTCGGCCGGGAGGGCCTACGAGCAGTACTTC.

The chain recombines TRBV10-3 with TRBJ1-5; D is undetermined. The CDR3 covers 13 residues. Trimming pared 8 bases from V and 0 bases from J, leaving 8 bases between. Per germline, CDR1 ENHRY and CDR2 SYGVKD. The CDR3 DNA reads TGTGCCATCGGGCAGGATAGCAATCAGCCCCAGCATTTT. This gives the protein CAIGQDSNQPQHF.

The chain recombines TRBV19 with TRBJ2-2; a weak D match, TRBD1 (6 bases). The CDR3 runs to 16 residues. The V and J ends lost 1 base and 3 bases respectively, with 12 bases between them. Germline CDR1 is LNHDA and CDR2 is SQIVND (reference sequence). The CDR3 here is CASSIVWGPDTGELFF. CDR3 DNA sequence: TGTGCCAGTAGTATAGTGTGGGGGCCCGACACCGGGGAGCTGTTTTTT.

This clonotype was seen repeatedly, ten times or more. The chain couples TRBV28 to TRBJ2-5, with 8 bases identical to TRBD2. Trimming removed 3 bases from V and 9 bases from J; junction bases left unmatched: 9. The CDR3 is made up of 14 amino acids. The germline gives CDR1 MDHEN, CDR2 SYDVKM. The CDR3 spells CASSLHTSGQSQYF. CDR3 bases: TGTGCCAGCAGTTTGCACACTAGCGGCCAGTCCCAGTACTTC.

The table lists this clonotype with many counts. V is TRBV2 and J is TRBJ2-5; TRBD2 aligns across 12 bases. With V trimmed by 11 bases and J by 0 bases, 7 bases remained unmatched. Per germline, CDR1 SNHLY and CDR2 FYNNEI. The CDR3 is 15 amino acids. The CDR3 coding sequence is TGTGCCCTCCGACTAGCGGGAGACAACCAAGAGACCCAGTACTTC. Translated, it gives CALRLAGDNQETQYF.

The table lists this clonotype with many counts. This chain links TRBV2 with TRBJ1-6; tentatively, D is TRBD1 (6 bases). The CDR3 sequence is 17 residues long. V lost 3 bases, J lost 6 bases, and 18 bases lay in between. Germline CDR1 reads SNHLY; CDR2 reads FYNNEI. DNA for the CDR3: TGTGCCAGCAGTGACGGCGGACAGAGAACCCTTAATTCACCCCTCCACTTT. Translated: CASSDGGQRTLNSPLHF.

The J gene is TRBJ1-4, the V gene TRBV2, with a weak D call TRBD1 (5 bases). Germline V gives CDR1 SNHLY, CDR2 FYNNEI. There are 16 residues in the CDR3. The V end lost 4 bases, the J end lost 7 bases, and 19 bases lay between the germline ends. As DNA, the CDR3 is TGTGCCAGCAGTGGGGGGGACCGAACGATGGCTGAAAAACTGTTTTTT. Amino acid sequence: CASSGGDRTMAEKLFF.

This clonotype has more than one count but fewer than ten. The CDR3 protein is CASSYRTANTGELFF. Written as DNA, the CDR3 is TGTGCCAGCAGTTACAGGACAGCGAACACCGGGGAGCTGTTTTTT. The V and J genes are TRBV6-9 and TRBJ2-2; the D gene is possibly TRBD1 (6 bases). Trimming cost V 3 bases and J 0 bases, with 8 bases left between them. Germline V gene sequence: CDR1 MNHGY, CDR2 SVAAGI. This CDR3 has 15 residues.

The chain couples TRBV24-1 to TRBJ2-1, with D perhaps TRBD1 (6 bases). The CDR3 is made up of 16 amino acids. From germline, CDR1 is KGHDR and CDR2 SFDVKD. With 4 bases removed from V and 0 bases from J, the gap between germline ends came to 12 bases. CDR3 region: CATSDSQGISYNEQFF. CDR3 sequence (DNA): TGTGCCACCAGTGACTCACAGGGTATCTCCTACAATGAGCAGTTCTTC.

Comment on this clonotype: At one end the junction does not follow the germline gene, possibly because of a read error. The chain recombines TRBV20-1 with TRBJ2-2; 10 bases are a match to TRBD1. There are 14 residues in the CDR3. Germline V gene lookup returns CDR1 DFQATT and CDR2 SNEGSKA (reference sequence). The CDR3 sequence: CSAGGQGNTGELVF. DNA of the CDR3: TGCAGTGCTGGGGGACAGGGGAACACCGGGGAGCTGGTTTTT.

The chain combines TRBV27 with TRBJ2-2; D may be TRBD1 (5 bases). The germline V gene encodes CDR1 MNHEY and CDR2 SMNVEV (reference sequence). V dropped 2 bases and J dropped 4 bases, with 11 bases sitting between them. The CDR3 extends over 15 amino acids. CDR3 region: CASSLVARATGELFF. In DNA, the CDR3 is TGTGCCAGCAGTTTAGTGGCCAGGGCCACCGGGGAGCTGTTTTTT.

This clonotype was seen many times. The chain has TRBV11-3 and TRBJ2-7, with D possibly matching TRBD2 (5 bases). Looked up from germline, CDR1 is SGHNT and CDR2 is YENEEA. CDR3 length: 15 residues. V lost 3 bases, J lost 1 base, and 13 bases lay in between. CDR3 bases: TGTGCCAGCAGCTTGGAGGCGGGCGTATCCTACGAGCAGTACTTC. Translation gives CASSLEAGVSYEQYF.

There are a few counts of this clonotype. V is TRBV11-1 and J is TRBJ2-3; 7 bases are a match to TRBD2. V lost 5 bases and J lost 1; bases outside the gene matches: 6. Germline V gene lookup returns CDR1 SGHAT and CDR2 FQDESV (reference sequence). This CDR3 comprises 15 residues. CDR3 coding DNA: TGTGCCAGCAGCCTGCGGGGGTACGGCACAGATACGCAGTATTTT. As protein: CASSLRGYGTDTQYF.

In this sample, this clonotype turned up many times. The chain is built from TRBV2 and TRBJ1-2; D is uncertain. Germline assignment: CDR1 SNHLY and CDR2 FYNNEI. V lost 1 base, J lost 7 bases, and 7 bases lay in between. This CDR3 is 12 amino acids long. The CDR3 protein is CASSEGEGGYTF. In DNA, the CDR3 is TGTGCCAGCAGTGAAGGTGAGGGTGGCTACACCTTC.

This clonotype was seen many times. V gene TRBV6-1 combines with J gene TRBJ1-6, with 7 positions matching TRBD1. CDR3 size: 14 residues. Per germline, CDR1 MNHNS and CDR2 SASEGT. Trimming at V came to 6 bases and at J to 4 bases, leaving 3 bases not matched to a gene. This CDR3 is CASRGGQYNSPLHF. CDR3 nucleotide sequence: TGTGCCAGCAGGGGGGGACAGTATAATTCACCCCTCCACTTT.

This clonotype has a count of ten or more. The chain combines TRBV27 with TRBJ2-1; possibly TRBD1 for D (5 bases). Trimming pared 2 bases from V and 0 bases from J, leaving 8 bases between. CDR1 and CDR2 (germline): MNHEY, SMNVEV (reference sequence). The CDR3 runs 15 residues. The CDR3 DNA follows: TGTGCCAGCAGTTTAAGGGGATCCTCCTACAATGAGCAGTTCTTC. Its protein is CASSLRGSSYNEQFF.

V gene TRBV3-1 combines with J gene TRBJ1-6; D gene uncertain. The germline V and J ends were trimmed by 4 bases and 0 bases, with 7 bases remaining between them. Germline-derived CDR1 and CDR2 are LGHDT and YNNKEL (reference sequence). The CDR3 consists of 15 residues. Here the CDR3 reads CASSLQSSYNSPLHF. For the CDR3, the DNA is TGTGCCAGCAGCCTACAGAGCTCCTATAATTCACCCCTCCACTTT.

The chain has TRBV9 and TRBJ2-7; perhaps TRBD2 as D (6 bases). The CDR3 sequence is 15 residues long. Trimming shortened V by 0 bases and J by 2 bases, and 12 bases separated the two germline ends. The V gene's germline CDR1 is SGDLS and CDR2 YYNGEE. CDR3: CASSVASGTAYEQYF. The CDR3 nucleotides read TGTGCCAGCAGCGTAGCTTCCGGGACTGCCTACGAGCAGTACTTC.

This clonotype was picked up many times. The chain employs TRBV28 and TRBJ2-7, with 9 positions matching TRBD2. Looked up from germline, CDR1 is MDHEN and CDR2 is SYDVKM. The CDR3 consists of 16 residues. The V segment lost 2 bases and the J segment 3 bases; nucleotides outside the gene matches: 8. CDR3 amino acids: CASSLRGTSLIYEQYF. The CDR3 DNA reads TGTGCCAGCAGTTTACGGGGGACTAGCCTTATCTACGAGCAGTACTTC.

This clonotype was counted only a few times. V usage is TRBV9 and J usage is TRBJ1-1, with TRBD2 matching 8 bases. The J call may be mistaken, given a closer DNA end match to TRBJ2-3. CDR3 size: 12 residues. CDR1 and CDR2 (germline): SGDLS, YYNGEE. The CDR3 DNA sequence: TGTGCCAGCAGCGTTAGCGGGGAGGAGCAGTATTTT. Translated: CASSVSGEEQYF.

This clonotype was counted only a few times. J is TRBJ2-5 and V is TRBV12-3 or TRBV12-4, with D unclear. V dropped 3 bases and J dropped 3 bases, with 11 bases sitting between them. The length of the CDR3 is 14 residues. Here the CDR3 DNA reads TGTGCCAGCAGTTTCGACCCATCTGAAGAGACCCAGTACTTC. Translated: CASSFDPSEETQYF.

This clonotype has a count of ten or more. The genes are TRBV6-2 or TRBV6-3 and TRBJ2-7, with 7 bases that match TRBD2. This CDR3 has 15 residues. In germline, CDR1 is MNHEY, CDR2 SVGEGT. The junction had 12 bases not matched to a gene; V was cut back by 7 bases and J by 3 bases. The CDR3 DNA reads as TGTGCCAGCATCCCTCGTGGGGGGGTACTCTACGAGCAGTACTTC. Its protein product is CASIPRGGVLYEQYF.

This clonotype came up many times. The J gene is TRBJ2-7, the V gene TRBV27; maybe TRBD2 (5 bases). Germline loops: CDR1 MNHEY, CDR2 SMNVEV (reference sequence). The CDR3 totals 16 residues. V was pared by 3 bases and J by 4 bases, with 19 bases between. CDR3 coding DNA: TGTGCCAGCAGTTTCGGCGTGAGGGAGAGGATTTACGAGCAGTACTTC. Its protein is CASSFGVRERIYEQYF.

This clonotype was observed many times. The gene calls are TRBV28 and TRBJ1-5; TRBD1 is a possible D gene (6 bases). The CDR3 length is 14 residues. With 6 bases removed from V and 4 bases from J, the gap between germline ends came to 13 bases. CDR1 is MDHEN and CDR2 is SYDVKM in the germline V gene. CDR3 protein: CASRPSQGNQPQHF. The CDR3 DNA sequence: TGTGCCAGCAGACCATCACAGGGAAATCAGCCCCAGCATTTT. Supplemented by reference TRBV28 and TRBJ1-5, the full variable domain reads DVKVTQSSRYLVKRTGEKVFLECVQDMDHENMFWYRQDPGLGLRLIYFSYDVKMKEKGDIPEGYSVSREKKERFSLILESASTNQTSMYLCASRPSQGNQPQHFGDGTRLSIL.

This clonotype was seen more than once but under ten times. J is TRBJ2-7 and V is TRBV9; no firm D call. V gave up 2 bases and J gave up 1 base, with 10 bases separating them. Germline assignment: CDR1 SGDLS and CDR2 YYNGEE. The CDR3 has 14 residues. In DNA, the CDR3 is TGTGCCAGCAGCGTGTCAGAACCTTCCTACGAGCAGTACTTC. It codes for CASSVSEPSYEQYF.

Turning to this clonotype: The CDR3 ends on some other residue instead of the conserved phenylalanine or tryptophan, so this is likely a read error. The V and J genes are TRBV25-1 and TRBJ1-2, with D possibly TRBD1 on 5 matching bases. Per germline, CDR1 MGHDK and CDR2 SYGVNS. The ends were cut back, 2 bases at V and 5 bases at J, with 12 bases in the middle. The CDR3 is made up of 14 amino acids. The CDR3 is CASSEGAGGYGYTL. CDR3 nucleotides: TGTGCCAGCAGTGAAGGGGCGGGAGGGTATGGCTACACCCTC.

In its sample, this clonotype was seen a few times. The chain uses TRBV12-5 and TRBJ1-6, with D possibly matching TRBD1 (6 bases). CDR1 and CDR2 (germline): LGHNT, FRNRAP. The CDR3 extends over 18 amino acids. Between the trimmed V and J ends, which lost 0 bases and 3 bases, there was a span of 15 bases. DNA of the CDR3: TGTGCTAGTGGTTTGGTACTGGGGGCGCCCAACTATAATTCACCCCTCCACTTT. Translation: CASGLVLGAPNYNSPLHF.